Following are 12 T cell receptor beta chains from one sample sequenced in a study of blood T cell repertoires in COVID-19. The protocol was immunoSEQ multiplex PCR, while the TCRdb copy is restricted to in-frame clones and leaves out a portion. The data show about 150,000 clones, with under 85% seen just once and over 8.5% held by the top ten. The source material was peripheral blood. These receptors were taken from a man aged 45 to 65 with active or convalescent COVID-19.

CDR3 sequence reads: CASSLIGGGTSMNEQFF. Here the CDR3 DNA reads TGTGCCAGCAGTTTAATAGGGGGAGGGACCTCGATGAATGAGCAGTTCTTC. The chain is built from TRBV27 and TRBJ2-1; D perhaps matches TRBD2 (7 bases). Germline values: CDR1 MNHEY, CDR2 SMNVEV (reference sequence). The V end lost 2 bases, the J end lost 7 bases, and 21 bases lay between the germline ends. This CDR3 comprises 17 residues.

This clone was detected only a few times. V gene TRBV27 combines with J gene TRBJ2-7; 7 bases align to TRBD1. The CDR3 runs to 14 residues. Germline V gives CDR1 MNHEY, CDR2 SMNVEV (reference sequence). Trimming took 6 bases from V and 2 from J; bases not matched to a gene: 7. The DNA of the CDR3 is TGTGCCAGCAGACCTGACAGGGACCCCTACGAGCAGTACTTC. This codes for CASRPDRDPYEQYF.

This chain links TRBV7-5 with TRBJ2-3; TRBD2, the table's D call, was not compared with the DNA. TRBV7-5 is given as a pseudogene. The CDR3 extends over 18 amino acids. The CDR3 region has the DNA TGTGTCAGAATATGCCCGGGACTAGCGGGAGCCAGCACAGATACGCAGTATTTT. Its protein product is CVRICPGLAGASTDTQYF.

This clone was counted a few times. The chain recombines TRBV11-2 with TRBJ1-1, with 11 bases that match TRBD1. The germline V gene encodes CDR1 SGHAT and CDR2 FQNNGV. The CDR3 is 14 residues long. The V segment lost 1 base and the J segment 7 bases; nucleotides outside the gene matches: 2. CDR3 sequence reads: CASSLGGTGGEAFF. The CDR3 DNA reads TGTGCCAGCAGCTTAGGCGGGACAGGGGGTGAAGCTTTCTTT.

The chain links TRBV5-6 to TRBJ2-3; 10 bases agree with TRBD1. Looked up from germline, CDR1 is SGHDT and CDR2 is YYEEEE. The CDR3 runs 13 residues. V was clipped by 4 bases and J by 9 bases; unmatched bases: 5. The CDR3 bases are TGTGCCAGCAGCACGACAGGGGGCGAGACGCAGTATTTT. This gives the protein CASSTTGGETQYF.

The CDR3 reads CASGHRVRREQYF. The CDR3 DNA sequence: TGTGCCAGCGGTCACAGGGTAAGGCGCGAGCAGTACTTC. The chain combines TRBV21-1 with TRBJ2-7; the table calls TRBD1, which could not be checked here. TRBV21-1 is given as a pseudogene. The CDR3 totals 13 residues.

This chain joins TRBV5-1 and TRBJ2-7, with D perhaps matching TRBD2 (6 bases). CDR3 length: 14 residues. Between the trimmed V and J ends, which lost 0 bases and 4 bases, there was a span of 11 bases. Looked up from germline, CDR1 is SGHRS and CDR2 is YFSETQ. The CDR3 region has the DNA TGCGCCAGCAGCTTGGTTGGGACTGAGTACGAGCAGTACTTC. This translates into CASSLVGTEYEQYF.

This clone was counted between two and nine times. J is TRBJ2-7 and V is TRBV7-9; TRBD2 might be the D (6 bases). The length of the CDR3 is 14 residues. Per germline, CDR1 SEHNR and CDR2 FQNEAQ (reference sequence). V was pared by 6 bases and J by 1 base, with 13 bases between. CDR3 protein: CASRPSGFSYEQYF. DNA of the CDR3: TGTGCCAGCAGACCAAGCGGGTTTTCCTACGAGCAGTACTTC. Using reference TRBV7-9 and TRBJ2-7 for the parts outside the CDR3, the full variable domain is DTGVSQNPRHKITKRGQNVTFRCDPISEHNRLYWYRQTLGQGPEFLTYFQNEAQLEKSRLLSDRFSAERPKGSFSTLEIQRTEQGDSAMYLCASRPSGFSYEQYFGPGTRLTVT.

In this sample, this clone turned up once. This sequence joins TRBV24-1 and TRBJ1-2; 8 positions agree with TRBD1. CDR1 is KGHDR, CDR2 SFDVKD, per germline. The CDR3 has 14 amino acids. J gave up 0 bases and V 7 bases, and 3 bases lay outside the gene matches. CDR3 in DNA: TGTGCCACCAGAGGGACAGGAACTAACTATGGCTACACCTTC. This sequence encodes CATRGTGTNYGYTF.

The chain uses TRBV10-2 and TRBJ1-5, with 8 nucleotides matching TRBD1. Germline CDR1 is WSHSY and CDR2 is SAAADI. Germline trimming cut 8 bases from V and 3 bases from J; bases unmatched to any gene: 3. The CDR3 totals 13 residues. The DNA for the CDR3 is TGCGCCAGCGGGACAGGACTCAATCAGCCCCAGCATTTT. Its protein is CASGTGLNQPQHF.

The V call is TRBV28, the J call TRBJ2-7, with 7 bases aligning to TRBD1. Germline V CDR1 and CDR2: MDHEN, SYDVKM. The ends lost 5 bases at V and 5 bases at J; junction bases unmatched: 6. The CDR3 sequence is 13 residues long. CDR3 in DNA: TGTGCCAGCAGTCTACAGGGGCGGAACGAGCAGTACTTC. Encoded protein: CASSLQGRNEQYF.

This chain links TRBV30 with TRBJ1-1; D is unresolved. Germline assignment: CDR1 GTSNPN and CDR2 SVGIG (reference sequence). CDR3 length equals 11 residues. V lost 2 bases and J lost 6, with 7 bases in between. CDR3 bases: TGTGCCTGGAGTTACGGGTCTGAAGCTTTCTTT. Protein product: CAWSYGSEAFF.